The clone carrying this TCR beta chain has a handful of counts. Germline lookup yields CDR1 SGHVS and CDR2 FQNEAQ. Trimming cost V 1 base and J 3 bases, with 13 bases left between them. This CDR3 spans 15 amino acids. The data derive from a study of blood T cell repertoires in COVID-19. Overall study context: Some COVID-19 samples were acute and others convalescent; all came from the United States, Italy and Spain. From T cells, B-cell-depleted T cells, or PBMCs came the material, which was cDNA or gDNA.

As originally analysed: Using reference gene primer amplification, nucleated cell counts were estimated. TCRdb keeps only in-frame clones here, not all; method: immunoSEQ multiplex PCR. V and J calls and clone size follow that table, whereas D and trimming were derived from the DNA. This sample has about 60,000 clones, with about 90% found just once. Material: peripheral blood. This clonotype was obtained from a man in his 60s with acute or convalescent COVID-19. The V call is TRBV7-8, the J call TRBJ2-7; D is perhaps TRBD1 (6 bases). CDR3 coding DNA: TGTGCCAGCAGCTTAGAGGGGGACACAGGCTACGAGCAGTACTTC. Translated: CASSLEGDTGYEQYF.